A selection of T cell receptor beta chains follows, all from one sample in a study of T cell responses to AZD1222 COVID-19 vaccine. Only in-frame clones appear in the TCRdb table, and some are missing; sequencing was by immunoSEQ multiplex PCR. This table holds about 85,000 clones, around 90% found once. The sample consisted of peripheral blood, taken on day 0 of AZD1222 vaccination. These receptor sequences come from an adult in good health. The CDR3 runs from the conserved cysteine through the conserved F or W. The order of the fields is D gene, clone size, V gene, J gene, CDR3 protein, CDR3 DNA. The D gene is left open where the match is weak. Clone size is given for some rows only: seen once, a few or many times, or a class if the clone is expanded.

d_call: .
clone_size: .
v_call: TRBV5-1
j_call: TRBJ1-2
cdr3_aa: CASSLYSSSYGYTF
cdr3_nt: TGCGCCAGCAGCTTGTACTCCAGCTCCTATGGCTACACCTTC

d_call: .
clone_size: .
v_call: TRBV12-5
j_call: TRBJ1-1
cdr3_aa: CASGGVLGTEAFF
cdr3_nt: TGTGCTAGTGGGGGGGTGTTAGGAACTGAAGCTTTCTTT

d_call: TRBD1
clone_size: once
v_call: TRBV6-2/TRBV6-3
j_call: TRBJ1-5
cdr3_aa: CASSYLTGADQPQHF
cdr3_nt: TGTGCCAGCAGTTACTTGACAGGGGCGGATCAGCCCCAGCATTTT

d_call: .
clone_size: .
v_call: TRBV18
j_call: TRBJ2-7
cdr3_aa: CASSAGTTYEQYF
cdr3_nt: TGTGCCAGCTCAGCAGGGACAACCTACGAGCAGTACTTC

d_call: .
clone_size: .
v_call: TRBV11-2
j_call: TRBJ2-7
cdr3_aa: CASSLTVTTYEQYF
cdr3_nt: TGTGCCAGCAGCTTAACGGTGACAACCTACGAGCAGTACTTC

d_call: .
clone_size: .
v_call: TRBV7-9
j_call: TRBJ1-1
cdr3_aa: CASQRGENTEAFF
cdr3_nt: TGTGCCAGCCAGCGGGGCGAGAACACTGAAGCTTTCTTT

d_call: TRBD1
clone_size: .
v_call: TRBV7-9
j_call: TRBJ2-5
cdr3_aa: CASSWQGDQETQYF
cdr3_nt: TGTGCCAGCAGCTGGCAGGGGGACCAAGAGACCCAGTACTTC

d_call: .
clone_size: .
v_call: TRBV12-3/TRBV12-4
j_call: TRBJ2-3
cdr3_aa: CASSWTSGTQYF
cdr3_nt: TGTGCCAGCAGTTGGACGTCTGGGACGCAGTATTTT

d_call: TRBD2
clone_size: once
v_call: TRBV19
j_call: TRBJ2-3
cdr3_aa: CASTRTSGSTRDTQYF
cdr3_nt: TGTGCCAGTACCCGGACTAGCGGGAGCACGCGGGATACGCAGTATTTT

d_call: TRBD2
clone_size: .
v_call: TRBV2
j_call: TRBJ2-5
cdr3_aa: CASSEDSGATQYF
cdr3_nt: TGTGCCAGCAGTGAAGATAGCGGGGCGACCCAGTACTTC

d_call: TRBD1
clone_size: .
v_call: TRBV5-1
j_call: TRBJ2-1
cdr3_aa: CASSLEAGTGLNEQFF
cdr3_nt: TGCGCCAGCAGCTTGGAGGCCGGGACAGGGCTCAATGAGCAGTTCTTC

d_call: .
clone_size: .
v_call: TRBV12-3/TRBV12-4
j_call: TRBJ2-2
cdr3_aa: CASSPQAGELFF
cdr3_nt: TGTGCCAGCAGTCCTCAGGCCGGGGAGCTGTTTTTT

d_call: .
clone_size: once
v_call: TRBV30
j_call: TRBJ2-3
cdr3_aa: CAWSVLASADTQYF
cdr3_nt: TGTGCCTGGAGTGTTTTAGCAAGCGCGGATACGCAGTATTTT

d_call: .
clone_size: .
v_call: TRBV3-1/TRBV3-2
j_call: TRBJ2-3
cdr3_aa: CASSQVIRGASAPWDGTDTQYF
cdr3_nt: TGTGCCAGCAGCCAAGTTATTAGGGGCGCCAGCGCTCCCTGGGATGGCACAGATACGCAGTATTTT

d_call: .
clone_size: .
v_call: TRBV2
j_call: TRBJ2-7
cdr3_aa: CASSESGYPGYEQYF
cdr3_nt: TGTGCCAGCAGTGAGTCGGGATACCCAGGCTACGAGCAGTACTTC

d_call: .
clone_size: .
v_call: TRBV7-6
j_call: TRBJ1-6
cdr3_aa: CASSLDLQGGISPLHF
cdr3_nt: TGTGCCAGCAGCTTAGACCTACAGGGTGGAATTTCACCCCTCCACTTT

d_call: TRBD1
clone_size: .
v_call: TRBV24-1
j_call: TRBJ2-1
cdr3_aa: CATAGTGGNNEQFF
cdr3_nt: TGTGCCACCGCCGGGACAGGGGGGAACAATGAGCAGTTCTTC

d_call: TRBD1
clone_size: .
v_call: TRBV4-1
j_call: TRBJ1-2
cdr3_aa: CASSQGTAYYGYTF
cdr3_nt: TGCGCCAGCAGCCAGGGGACAGCCTACTATGGCTACACCTTC

d_call: .
clone_size: .
v_call: TRBV6-5
j_call: TRBJ1-3
cdr3_aa: CASSYSPGSRSGTIYF
cdr3_nt: TGTGCCAGCAGTTACTCCCCCGGCAGCAGGAGCGGCACCATATATTTT

d_call: TRBD1
clone_size: .
v_call: TRBV27
j_call: TRBJ1-2
cdr3_aa: CASSLLNRGGYTF
cdr3_nt: TGTGCCAGCAGTTTATTGAACAGGGGTGGCTACACCTTC

d_call: .
clone_size: .
v_call: TRBV4-1
j_call: TRBJ1-5
cdr3_aa: CASSQDPQQPQHF
cdr3_nt: TGCGCCAGCAGCCAAGATCCCCAACAGCCCCAGCATTTT

d_call: .
clone_size: .
v_call: TRBV5-1
j_call: TRBJ1-1
cdr3_aa: CASSSGHTTPNTEAFF
cdr3_nt: TGCGCCAGCAGCTCCGGACATACCACGCCGAACACTGAAGCTTTCTTT

d_call: TRBD1
clone_size: .
v_call: TRBV28
j_call: TRBJ2-4
cdr3_aa: CASRAGTGLTNIQYF
cdr3_nt: TGTGCCAGCAGAGCCGGGACAGGGTTGACAAACATTCAGTACTTC

d_call: TRBD1
clone_size: .
v_call: TRBV19
j_call: TRBJ1-2
cdr3_aa: CASSNPRQGSYYGYTF
cdr3_nt: TGTGCCAGTAGTAACCCTCGACAGGGGAGTTACTATGGCTACACCTTC

d_call: .
clone_size: .
v_call: TRBV18
j_call: TRBJ2-7
cdr3_aa: CASSPPSQTYEQYF
cdr3_nt: TGTGCCAGCTCACCACCAAGCCAGACCTACGAGCAGTACTTC

d_call: TRBD1
clone_size: .
v_call: TRBV9
j_call: TRBJ1-1
cdr3_aa: CASSAQGGLHFNTEAFF
cdr3_nt: TGTGCCAGCAGCGCGCAAGGGGGCCTTCACTTTAACACTGAAGCTTTCTTT

d_call: TRBD1
clone_size: .
v_call: TRBV18
j_call: TRBJ1-1
cdr3_aa: CASSQQGAETEAFF
cdr3_nt: TGTGCCAGCTCGCAACAGGGGGCTGAGACTGAAGCTTTCTTT

d_call: TRBD1
clone_size: once
v_call: TRBV19
j_call: TRBJ1-6
cdr3_aa: CASSIFLQGRNSPLHF
cdr3_nt: TGTGCCAGTAGTATTTTCCTACAGGGGAGGAATTCACCCCTCCACTTT

d_call: .
clone_size: .
v_call: TRBV20-1
j_call: TRBJ2-7
cdr3_aa: CSAREIGEQYF
cdr3_nt: TGCAGTGCTAGAGAGATAGGCGAGCAGTACTTC

d_call: .
clone_size: once
v_call: TRBV6-5
j_call: TRBJ2-2
cdr3_aa: CASSYDGVTGELFF
cdr3_nt: TGTGCCAGCAGTTACGACGGAGTAACCGGGGAGCTGTTTTTT

d_call: .
clone_size: once
v_call: TRBV18
j_call: TRBJ2-6
cdr3_aa: CASSPIQALGANVLTF
cdr3_nt: TGTGCCAGCTCACCTATCCAGGCTCTTGGGGCCAACGTCCTGACTTTC

d_call: TRBD1
clone_size: .
v_call: TRBV5-4
j_call: TRBJ2-7
cdr3_aa: CASSRTGSSSYEQYF
cdr3_nt: TGTGCCAGCAGCCGGACAGGAAGTTCTTCTTACGAGCAGTACTTC

d_call: .
clone_size: .
v_call: TRBV7-9
j_call: TRBJ2-3
cdr3_aa: CASSLVRRSDVPDTQYF
cdr3_nt: TGTGCCAGCAGCTTAGTTCGGCGGAGTGATGTCCCAGATACGCAGTATTTT

d_call: .
clone_size: .
v_call: TRBV14
j_call: TRBJ2-1
cdr3_aa: CASSLLGGAGEQFF
cdr3_nt: TGTGCCAGCAGCCTCCTTGGGGGAGCGGGTGAGCAGTTCTTC

d_call: .
clone_size: .
v_call: TRBV12-5
j_call: TRBJ2-7
cdr3_aa: CASGPWNPGPLIYEQYF
cdr3_nt: TGTGCTAGTGGTCCGTGGAACCCAGGACCTCTCATTTACGAGCAGTACTTC

d_call: TRBD1
clone_size: .
v_call: TRBV4-1
j_call: TRBJ1-6
cdr3_aa: CASSREGQSSYNSPLHF
cdr3_nt: TGCGCCAGCAGCCGGGAGGGACAGAGCTCCTATAATTCACCCCTCCACTTT

d_call: .
clone_size: few
v_call: TRBV14
j_call: TRBJ2-7
cdr3_aa: CASSQAITGGEQYF
cdr3_nt: TGTGCCAGCAGCCAAGCGATAACTGGTGGCGAGCAGTACTTC

d_call: .
clone_size: .
v_call: TRBV9
j_call: TRBJ1-1
cdr3_aa: CASSVAPNTEAFF
cdr3_nt: TGTGCCAGCAGCGTAGCCCCGAACACTGAAGCTTTCTTT

d_call: TRBD1
clone_size: .
v_call: TRBV6-5
j_call: TRBJ1-1
cdr3_aa: CASKLGQMNTEAFF
cdr3_nt: TGTGCCAGCAAGTTGGGACAGATGAACACTGAAGCTTTCTTT

d_call: TRBD1
clone_size: .
v_call: TRBV6-1
j_call: TRBJ2-5
cdr3_aa: CASSDGQGAGETQYF
cdr3_nt: TGTGCCAGCAGTGATGGACAGGGGGCAGGGGAGACCCAGTACTTC

d_call: TRBD1
clone_size: .
v_call: TRBV7-7
j_call: TRBJ2-5
cdr3_aa: CASSEGTARETQYF
cdr3_nt: TGTGCTAGCAGCGAAGGGACAGCGAGGGAGACCCAGTACTTC

d_call: .
clone_size: .
v_call: TRBV6-1
j_call: TRBJ1-6
cdr3_aa: CASSEADGSGSPLHF
cdr3_nt: TGTGCCAGCAGTGAAGCAGACGGCTCAGGGTCACCCCTCCACTTT